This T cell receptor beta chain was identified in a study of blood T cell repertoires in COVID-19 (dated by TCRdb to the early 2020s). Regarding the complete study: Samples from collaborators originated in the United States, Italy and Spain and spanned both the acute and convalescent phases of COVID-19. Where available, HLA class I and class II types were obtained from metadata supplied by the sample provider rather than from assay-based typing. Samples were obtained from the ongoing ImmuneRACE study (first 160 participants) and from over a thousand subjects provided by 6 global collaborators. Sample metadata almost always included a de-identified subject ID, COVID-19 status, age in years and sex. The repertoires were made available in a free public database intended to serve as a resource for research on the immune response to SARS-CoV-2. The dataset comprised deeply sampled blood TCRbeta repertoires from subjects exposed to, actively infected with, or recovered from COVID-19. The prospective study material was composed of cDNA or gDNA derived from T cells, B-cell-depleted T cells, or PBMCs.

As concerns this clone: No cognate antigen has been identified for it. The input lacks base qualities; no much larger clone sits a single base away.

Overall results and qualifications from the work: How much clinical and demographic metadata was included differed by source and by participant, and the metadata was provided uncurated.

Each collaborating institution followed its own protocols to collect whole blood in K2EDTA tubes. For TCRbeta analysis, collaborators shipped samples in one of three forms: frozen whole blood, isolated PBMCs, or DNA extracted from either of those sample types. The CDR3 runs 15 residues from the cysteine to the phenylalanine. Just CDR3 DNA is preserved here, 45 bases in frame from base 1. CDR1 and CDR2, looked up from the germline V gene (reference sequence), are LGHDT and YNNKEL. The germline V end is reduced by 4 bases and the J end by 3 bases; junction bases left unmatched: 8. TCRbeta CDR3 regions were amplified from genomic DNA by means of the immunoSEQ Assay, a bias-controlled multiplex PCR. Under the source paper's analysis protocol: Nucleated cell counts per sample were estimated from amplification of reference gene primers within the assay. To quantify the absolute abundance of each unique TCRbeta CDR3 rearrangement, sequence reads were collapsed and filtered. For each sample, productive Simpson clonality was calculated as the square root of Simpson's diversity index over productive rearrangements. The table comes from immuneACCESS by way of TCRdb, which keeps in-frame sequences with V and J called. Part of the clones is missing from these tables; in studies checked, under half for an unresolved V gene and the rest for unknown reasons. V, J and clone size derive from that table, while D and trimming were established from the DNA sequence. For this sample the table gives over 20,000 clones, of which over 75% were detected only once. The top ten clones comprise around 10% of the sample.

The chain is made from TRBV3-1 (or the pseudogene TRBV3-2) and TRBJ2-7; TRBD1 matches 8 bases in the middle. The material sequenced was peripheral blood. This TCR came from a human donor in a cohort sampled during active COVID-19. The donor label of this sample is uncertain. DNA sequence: TGTGCCAGCAGCCCAGAGGCAGGGGGCGTCTACGAGCAGTACTTC. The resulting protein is CASSPEAGGVYEQYF.